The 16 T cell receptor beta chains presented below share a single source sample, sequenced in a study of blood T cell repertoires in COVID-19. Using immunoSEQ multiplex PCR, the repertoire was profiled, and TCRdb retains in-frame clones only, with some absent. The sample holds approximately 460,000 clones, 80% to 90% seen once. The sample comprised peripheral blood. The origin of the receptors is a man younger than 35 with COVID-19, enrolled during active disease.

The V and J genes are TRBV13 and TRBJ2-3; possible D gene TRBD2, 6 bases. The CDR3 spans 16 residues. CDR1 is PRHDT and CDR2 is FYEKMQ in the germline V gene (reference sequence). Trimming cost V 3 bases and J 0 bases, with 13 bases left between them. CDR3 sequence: CASSFRSGTSTDTQYF. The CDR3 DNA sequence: TGTGCCAGCAGCTTTCGTTCGGGGACTAGCACAGATACGCAGTATTTT.

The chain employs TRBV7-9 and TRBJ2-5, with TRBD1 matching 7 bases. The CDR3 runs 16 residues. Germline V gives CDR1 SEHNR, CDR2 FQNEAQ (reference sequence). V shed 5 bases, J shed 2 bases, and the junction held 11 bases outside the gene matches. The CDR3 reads CASSHTGTAYQETQYF. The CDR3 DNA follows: TGTGCCAGCAGCCATACTGGGACAGCCTATCAAGAGACCCAGTACTTC.

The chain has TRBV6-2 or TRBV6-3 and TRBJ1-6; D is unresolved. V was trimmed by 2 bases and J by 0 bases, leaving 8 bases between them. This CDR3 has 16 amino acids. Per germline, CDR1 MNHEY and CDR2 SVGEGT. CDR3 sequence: CASSYVSFSYNSPLHF. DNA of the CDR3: TGTGCCAGCAGTTACGTGTCCTTCTCCTATAATTCACCCCTCCACTTT.

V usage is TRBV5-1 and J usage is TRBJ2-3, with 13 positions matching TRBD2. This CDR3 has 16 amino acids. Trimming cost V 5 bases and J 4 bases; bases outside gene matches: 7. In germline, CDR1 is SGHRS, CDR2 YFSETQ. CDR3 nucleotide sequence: TGCGCCAGCAGGAAGACTAGCGGGGGGCCCCCAGATACGCAGTATTTT. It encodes CASRKTSGGPPDTQYF.

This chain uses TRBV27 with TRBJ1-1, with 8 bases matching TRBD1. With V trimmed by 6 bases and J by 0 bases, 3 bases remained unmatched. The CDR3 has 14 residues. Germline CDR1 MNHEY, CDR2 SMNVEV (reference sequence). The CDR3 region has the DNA TGTGCCAGCAGCGTACAGGGGGTGAACACTGAAGCTTTCTTT. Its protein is CASSVQGVNTEAFF.

DNA of the CDR3: TGTGCCAGCAGCCAGTCGGGAGGCGGCACAGATACGCAGTATTTT. This translates into CASSQSGGGTDTQYF. The V and J genes are TRBV3-1 (or the pseudogene TRBV3-2) and TRBJ2-3; 7 bases match TRBD2. CDR1 is LGHDT and CDR2 is YNNKEL in the germline V gene (reference sequence). J was trimmed by 1 base and V by 3 bases; bases with no gene match: 4. The CDR3 runs 15 residues.

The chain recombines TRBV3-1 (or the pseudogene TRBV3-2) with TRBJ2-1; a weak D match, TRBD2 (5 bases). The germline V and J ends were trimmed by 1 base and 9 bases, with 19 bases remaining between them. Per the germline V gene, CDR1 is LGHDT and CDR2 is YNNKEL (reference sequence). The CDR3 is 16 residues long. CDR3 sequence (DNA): TGTGCCAGCAGCCAAGGTACACTAGGGAGTGGTAGTGAGCAGTTCTTC. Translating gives CASSQGTLGSGSEQFF.

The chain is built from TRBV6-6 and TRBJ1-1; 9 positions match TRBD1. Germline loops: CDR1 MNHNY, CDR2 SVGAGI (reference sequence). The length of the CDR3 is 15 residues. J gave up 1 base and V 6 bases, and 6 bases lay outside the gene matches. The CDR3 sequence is CASSTGQGTNTEAFF. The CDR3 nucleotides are TGTGCCAGCAGCACCGGACAGGGGACGAACACTGAAGCTTTCTTT.

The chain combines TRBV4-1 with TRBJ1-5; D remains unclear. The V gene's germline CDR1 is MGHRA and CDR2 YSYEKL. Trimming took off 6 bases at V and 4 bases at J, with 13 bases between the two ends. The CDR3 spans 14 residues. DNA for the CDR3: TGCGCCAGCAGGCCGGCAGGCCAAAATCAGCCCCAGCATTTT. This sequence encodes CASRPAGQNQPQHF.

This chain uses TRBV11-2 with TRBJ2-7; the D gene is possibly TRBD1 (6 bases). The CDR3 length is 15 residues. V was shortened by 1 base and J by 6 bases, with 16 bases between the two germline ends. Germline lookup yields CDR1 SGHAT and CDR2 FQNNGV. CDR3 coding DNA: TGTGCCAGCAGCTTAGTAGAAAAAGGGGGAGCCGAGCAGTACTTC. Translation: CASSLVEKGGAEQYF.

CDR3 residues: CASARTGNEQFF. Here the CDR3 DNA reads TGTGCCAGCGCTAGAACCGGAAATGAGCAGTTCTTC. This chain connects TRBV27 to TRBJ2-1; no firm D call. The V gene lost 8 bases and the J gene lost 7 bases, with 12 bases spanning the gap. CDR3 length: 12 amino acids. The germline V gene has CDR1 MNHEY and CDR2 SMNVEV (reference sequence).

This chain's CDR3 is CASSFGGRVSYGYTF. CDR3 in DNA: TGTGCCAGCAGCTTTGGGGGCAGGGTTTCCTATGGCTACACCTTC. The rearrangement uses TRBV7-9 and TRBJ1-2, with TRBD1 as a possible D gene (6 bases). Germline CDR1 reads SEHNR; CDR2 reads FQNEAQ (reference sequence). The CDR3 has 15 amino acids. V dropped 3 bases and J dropped 4 bases, with 15 bases sitting between them. The full variable domain, in which reference TRBV7-9 and TRBJ1-2 provide the parts outside the CDR3, is DTGVSQNPRHKITKRGQNVTFRCDPISEHNRLYWYRQTLGQGPEFLTYFQNEAQLEKSRLLSDRFSAERPKGSFSTLEIQRTEQGDSAMYLCASSFGGRVSYGYTFGSGTRLTVV.

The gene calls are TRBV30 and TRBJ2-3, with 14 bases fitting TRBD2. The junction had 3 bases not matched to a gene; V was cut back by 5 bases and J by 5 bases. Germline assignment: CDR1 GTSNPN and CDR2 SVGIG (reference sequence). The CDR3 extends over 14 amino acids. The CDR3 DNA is TGTGCCTGGGGGACTAGCGGGAGTGGAGATACGCAGTATTTT. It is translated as CAWGTSGSGDTQYF.

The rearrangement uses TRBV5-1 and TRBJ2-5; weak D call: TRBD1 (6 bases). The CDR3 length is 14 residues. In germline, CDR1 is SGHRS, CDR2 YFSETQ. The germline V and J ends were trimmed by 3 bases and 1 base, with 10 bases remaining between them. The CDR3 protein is CASSSLQGQETQYF. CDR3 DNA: TGCGCCAGCAGCTCCCTACAGGGCCAAGAGACCCAGTACTTC.

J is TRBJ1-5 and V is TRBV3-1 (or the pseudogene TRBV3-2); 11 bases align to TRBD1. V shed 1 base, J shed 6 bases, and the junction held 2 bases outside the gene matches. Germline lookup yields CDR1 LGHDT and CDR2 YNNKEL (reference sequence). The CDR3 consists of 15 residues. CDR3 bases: TGTGCCAGCAGCCAAGGGACAGGGGGCTTTCAGCCCCAGCATTTT. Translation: CASSQGTGGFQPQHF.

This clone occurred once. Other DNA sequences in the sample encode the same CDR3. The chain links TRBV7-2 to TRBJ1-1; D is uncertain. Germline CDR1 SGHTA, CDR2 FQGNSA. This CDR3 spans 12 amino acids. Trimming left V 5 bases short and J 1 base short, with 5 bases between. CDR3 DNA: TGTGCCAGCAGCCGGGGGAACACTGAAGCTTTCTTT. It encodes CASSRGNTEAFF.